This T cell receptor (beta chain) was retrieved from a study of blood T cell repertoires in COVID-19. Study overall: Acute and convalescent COVID-19 samples came from the United States, Italy and Spain. In each case, the material was cDNA or gDNA derived from T cells, B-cell-depleted T cells, or PBMCs.

V shed 5 bases and J 5 bases; nucleotides not matched to a gene: 9. The CDR3 is 15 amino acids. The germline V gene has CDR1 LGHDT and CDR2 YNNKEL (reference sequence). Source study methods: Estimates of nucleated cell counts were drawn from the amplification of reference gene primers. Produced via immunoSEQ multiplex PCR; TCRdb's table is partial and in-frame only. V and J calls and clone size are given by that table; D and trimming were obtained from the DNA. The sample holds 60,000 to 65,000 clones, roughly 84% seen once. A few counts support this clone. The sample was peripheral blood. The receptor comes from an elderly woman with active or convalescent COVID-19. The chain combines TRBV3-1 (or the pseudogene TRBV3-2) with TRBJ2-5; 9 bases are shared with TRBD2. CDR3 protein: CASSSPSGEGETQYF. The CDR3 region has the DNA TGTGCCAGCAGCAGCCCTAGCGGGGAAGGGGAGACCCAGTACTTC.